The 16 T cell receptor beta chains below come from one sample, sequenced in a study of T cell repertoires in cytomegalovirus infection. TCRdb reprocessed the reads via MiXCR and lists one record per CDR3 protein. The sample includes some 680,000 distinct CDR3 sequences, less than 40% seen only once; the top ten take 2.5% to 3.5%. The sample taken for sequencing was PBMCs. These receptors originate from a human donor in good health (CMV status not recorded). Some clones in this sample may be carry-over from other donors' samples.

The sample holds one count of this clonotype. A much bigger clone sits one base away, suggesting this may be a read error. CDR3: CASRRWTGELFF. The CDR3 DNA reads TGTGCCAGCAGGCGGTGGACCGGGGAGCTGTTTTTT. The chain recombines TRBV6-5 with TRBJ2-2; no firm D call. The V end lost 6 bases, the J end lost 5 bases, and 7 bases lay between the germline ends. In germline, CDR1 is MNHEY, CDR2 SVGAGI. CDR3 length: 12 residues.

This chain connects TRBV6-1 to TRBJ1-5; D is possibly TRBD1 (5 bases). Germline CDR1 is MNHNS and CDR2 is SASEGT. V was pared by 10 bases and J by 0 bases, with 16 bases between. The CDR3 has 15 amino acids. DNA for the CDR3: TGTGCCACGAAGACAGATACCTATAGCAATCAGCCCCAGCATTTT. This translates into CATKTDTYSNQPQHF.

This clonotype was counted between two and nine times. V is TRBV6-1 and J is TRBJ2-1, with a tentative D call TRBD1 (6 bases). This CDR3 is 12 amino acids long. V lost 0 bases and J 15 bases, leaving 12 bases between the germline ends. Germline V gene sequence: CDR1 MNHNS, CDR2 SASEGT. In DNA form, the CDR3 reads TGTGCCAGCAGTGAAGCACAGGGTCGACCGTTCTTC. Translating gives CASSEAQGRPFF.

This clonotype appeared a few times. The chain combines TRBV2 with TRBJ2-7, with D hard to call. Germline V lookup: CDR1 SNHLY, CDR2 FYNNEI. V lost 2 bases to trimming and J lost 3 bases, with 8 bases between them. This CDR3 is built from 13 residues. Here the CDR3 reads CASSERIIYEQYF. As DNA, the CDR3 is TGTGCCAGCAGTGAACGCATCATCTACGAGCAGTACTTC. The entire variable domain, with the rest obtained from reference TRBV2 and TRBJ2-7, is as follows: EPEVTQTPSHQVTQMGQEVILRCVPISNHLYFYWYRQILGQKVEFLVSFYNNEISEKSEIFDDQFSVERPDGSNFTLKIRSTKLEDSAMYFCASSERIIYEQYFGPGTRLTVT.

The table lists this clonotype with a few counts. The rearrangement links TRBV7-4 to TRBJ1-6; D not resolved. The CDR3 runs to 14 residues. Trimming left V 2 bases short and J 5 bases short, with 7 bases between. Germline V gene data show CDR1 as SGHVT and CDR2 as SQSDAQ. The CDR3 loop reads CASSLSTDNSPLHF. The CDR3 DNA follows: TGTGCCAGCAGCTTATCCACGGATAATTCACCCCTCCACTTT.

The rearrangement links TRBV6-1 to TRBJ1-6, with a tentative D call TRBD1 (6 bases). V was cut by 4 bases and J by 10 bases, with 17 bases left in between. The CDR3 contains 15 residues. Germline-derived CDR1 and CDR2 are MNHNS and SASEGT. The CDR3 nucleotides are TGTGCCAGCAGTGTCGGGATCACAGGGAACTCACCCCTCCACTTT. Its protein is CASSVGITGNSPLHF.

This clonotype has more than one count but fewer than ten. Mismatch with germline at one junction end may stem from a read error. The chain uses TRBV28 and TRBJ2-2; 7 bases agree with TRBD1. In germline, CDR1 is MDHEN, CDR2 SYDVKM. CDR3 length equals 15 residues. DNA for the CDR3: TGTGCCAGCAGAGAAAGGGGGCGAATCACCGGTGAGCTGTTTTTT. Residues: CASRERGRITGELFF.

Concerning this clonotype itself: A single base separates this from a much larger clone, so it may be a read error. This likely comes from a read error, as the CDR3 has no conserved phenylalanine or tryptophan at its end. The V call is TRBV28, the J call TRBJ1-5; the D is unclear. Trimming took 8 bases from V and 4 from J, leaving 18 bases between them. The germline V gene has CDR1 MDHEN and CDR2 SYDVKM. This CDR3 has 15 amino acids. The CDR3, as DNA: TGTGCCAGCCTAAGCCGGGTTACAGATAATCAGCCCCAGCATTTG. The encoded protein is CASLSRVTDNQPQHL.

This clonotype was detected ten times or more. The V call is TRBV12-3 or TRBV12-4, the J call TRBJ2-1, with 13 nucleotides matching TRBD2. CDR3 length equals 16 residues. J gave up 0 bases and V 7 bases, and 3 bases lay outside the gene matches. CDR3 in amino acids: CASKTSGGYSYNEQFF. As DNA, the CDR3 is TGTGCCAGCAAGACTAGCGGGGGGTACTCCTACAATGAGCAGTTCTTC.

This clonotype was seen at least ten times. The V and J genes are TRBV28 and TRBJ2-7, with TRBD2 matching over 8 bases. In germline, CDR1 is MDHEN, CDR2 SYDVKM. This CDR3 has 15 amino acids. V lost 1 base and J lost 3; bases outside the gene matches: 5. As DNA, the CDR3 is TGTGCCAGCAGTTTATCGTCTAGCGGGTACTACGAGCAGTACTTC. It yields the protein CASSLSSSGYYEQYF.

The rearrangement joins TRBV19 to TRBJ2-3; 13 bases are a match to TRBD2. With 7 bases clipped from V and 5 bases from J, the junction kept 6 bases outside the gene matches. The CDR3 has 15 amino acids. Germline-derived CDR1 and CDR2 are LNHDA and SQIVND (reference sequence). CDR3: CASKRTSGGRDTQYF. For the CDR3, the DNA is TGTGCCAGTAAAAGGACTAGCGGGGGCCGAGATACGCAGTATTTT.

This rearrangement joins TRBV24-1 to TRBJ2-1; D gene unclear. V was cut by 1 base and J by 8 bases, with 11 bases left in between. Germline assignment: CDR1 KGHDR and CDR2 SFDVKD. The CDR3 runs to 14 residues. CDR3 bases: TGTGCCACCAGTGATTTATCAGAGGCGGATGAGCAGTTCTTC. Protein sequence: CATSDLSEADEQFF.

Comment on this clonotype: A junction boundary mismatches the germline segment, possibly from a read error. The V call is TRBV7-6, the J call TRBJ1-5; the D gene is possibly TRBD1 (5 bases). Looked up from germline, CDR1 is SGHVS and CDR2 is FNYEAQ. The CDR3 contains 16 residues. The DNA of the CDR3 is TGTGCCAGCAGCCCCGGGGCGGGCTATAGCAATCAGCCCAAGCATTTT. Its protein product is CASSPGAGYSNQPKHF.

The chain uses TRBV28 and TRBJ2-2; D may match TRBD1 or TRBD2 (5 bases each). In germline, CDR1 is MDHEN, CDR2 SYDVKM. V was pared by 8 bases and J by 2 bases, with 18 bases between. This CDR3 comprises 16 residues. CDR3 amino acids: CASLSGRRLNTGELFF. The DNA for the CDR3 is TGTGCCAGCCTTTCGGGGCGGAGACTTAACACCGGGGAGCTGTTTTTT.

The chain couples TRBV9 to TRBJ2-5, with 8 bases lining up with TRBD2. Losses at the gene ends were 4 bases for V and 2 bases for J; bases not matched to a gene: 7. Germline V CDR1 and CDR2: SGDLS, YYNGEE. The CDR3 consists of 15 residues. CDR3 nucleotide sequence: TGTGCCAGCAGCCGCGAGATAGCGGGGCAAGAGACCCAGTACTTC. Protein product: CASSREIAGQETQYF. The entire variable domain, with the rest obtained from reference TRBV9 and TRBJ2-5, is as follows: DSGVTQTPKHLITATGQRVTLRCSPRSGDLSVYWYQQSLDQGLQFLIQYYNGEERAKGNILERFSAQQFPDLHSELNLSSLELGDSALYFCASSREIAGQETQYFGPGTRLLVL.

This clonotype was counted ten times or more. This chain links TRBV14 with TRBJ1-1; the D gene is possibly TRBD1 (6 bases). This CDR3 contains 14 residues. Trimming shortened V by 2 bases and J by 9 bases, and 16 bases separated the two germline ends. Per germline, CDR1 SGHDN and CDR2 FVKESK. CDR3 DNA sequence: TGTGCCAGCAGCCAAACAGGGCTCGAAGCCAAAGCTTTCTTT. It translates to CASSQTGLEAKAFF.